These 8 T cell receptor beta chains share one sample of origin, sequenced in a study of blood T cell repertoires in COVID-19. TCRdb's table, derived via immunoSEQ multiplex PCR, lists solely in-frame clones and lacks some. The sample has about 400,000 clones; around nine tenths are singletons. Sequenced material: PBMCs or T cells enriched from blood (not recorded which). The receptors come from a woman in her forties or fifties who had recovered from COVID-19.

This chain joins TRBV29-1 and TRBJ1-2; a weak D match, TRBD1 (5 bases). The V end lost 3 bases, the J end lost 4 bases, and 12 bases lay between the germline ends. There are 13 residues in the CDR3. Per germline, CDR1 SQVTM and CDR2 ANQGSEA. Written as DNA, the CDR3 is TGCAGCGTTGAGCCTGGACAAACCTATGGCTACACCTTC. Protein product: CSVEPGQTYGYTF.

Here the CDR3 DNA reads TGTGCCAGCAGCCAAGGATGGGAAGCGGGGGGTCACAATGAGCAGTTCTTC. Amino acid sequence: CASSQGWEAGGHNEQFF. This chain links TRBV4-2 with TRBJ2-1; 9 bases map to TRBD2. V lost 1 base to trimming and J lost 5 bases; unmatched junction nucleotides: 9. Germline V CDR1 and CDR2: LGHNA, YNFKEQ. The CDR3 extends over 17 amino acids.

This rearrangement joins TRBV20-1 to TRBJ1-2; TRBD1 might be the D (5 bases). CDR1 is DFQATT, CDR2 SNEGSKA, per germline (reference sequence). The CDR3 consists of 13 residues. Trimming pared 3 bases from V and 5 bases from J, leaving 13 bases between. CDR3 nucleotides: TGCAGTGCTAGTCCCGAGACAGCGTATGGCTACACCTTC. Translation: CSASPETAYGYTF.

The rearrangement links TRBV3-1 (or the pseudogene TRBV3-2) to TRBJ1-2, with no clear D. CDR1 is LGHDT and CDR2 is YNNKEL in the germline V gene (reference sequence). The V end was cut by 0 bases, the J end by 6 bases, with 11 bases between. The CDR3 contains 14 residues. The CDR3 DNA reads TGTGCCAGCAGCCAAGAATTCGGAGGGAATGGCTACACCTTC. This sequence encodes CASSQEFGGNGYTF.

The chain has TRBV4-2 and TRBJ1-2; 8 positions agree with TRBD1. The germline gives CDR1 LGHNA, CDR2 YNFKEQ. The length of the CDR3 is 15 residues. J gave up 8 bases and V 0 bases, and 8 bases lay outside the gene matches. CDR3 in amino acids: CASSQEQDRVGGYTF. The CDR3 DNA follows: TGTGCCAGCAGCCAAGAACAGGACAGGGTTGGGGGCTACACCTTC.

This sequence joins TRBV7-9 and TRBJ1-5; possibly TRBD1 for D (6 bases). The germline gives CDR1 SEHNR, CDR2 FQNEAQ (reference sequence). This CDR3 has 14 amino acids. V lost 3 bases and J 6 bases, leaving 12 bases between the germline ends. CDR3 region: CASSFKDSGQPQHF. CDR3 DNA: TGTGCCAGCAGCTTCAAGGACAGCGGTCAGCCCCAGCATTTT.

In DNA, the CDR3 is TGTGCCAGCGGGGGACAAACTTCGGGTGAAAAACTGTTTTTT. Translation gives CASGGQTSGEKLFF. V is TRBV2 and J is TRBJ1-4; TRBD1 is a possible D gene (6 bases). The germline V and J ends were trimmed by 8 bases and 7 bases, with 17 bases remaining between them. Per germline, CDR1 SNHLY and CDR2 FYNNEI. CDR3 length: 14 residues.

This clone appeared a single time. The V and J genes are TRBV7-9 and TRBJ2-2; no firm D call. This CDR3 comprises 14 residues. Germline CDR1 and CDR2: SEHNR and FQNEAQ (reference sequence). V was shortened by 5 bases and J by 7 bases, with 14 bases between the two germline ends. CDR3 amino acids: CASSPGHASGELFF. DNA for the CDR3: TGTGCCAGCAGCCCTGGTCATGCTAGCGGGGAGCTGTTTTTT.